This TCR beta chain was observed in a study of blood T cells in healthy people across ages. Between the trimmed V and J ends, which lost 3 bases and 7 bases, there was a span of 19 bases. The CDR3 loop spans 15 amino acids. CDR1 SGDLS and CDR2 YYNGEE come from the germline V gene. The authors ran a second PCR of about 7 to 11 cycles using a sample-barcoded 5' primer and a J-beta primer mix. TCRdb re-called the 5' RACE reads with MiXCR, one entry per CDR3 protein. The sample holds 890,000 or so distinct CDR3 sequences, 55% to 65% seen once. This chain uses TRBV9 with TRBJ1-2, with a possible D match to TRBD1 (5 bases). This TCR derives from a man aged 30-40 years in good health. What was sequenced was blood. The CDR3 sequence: CASSGLTGGGCGYTF. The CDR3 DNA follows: TGTGCCAGCAGCGGACTCACAGGAGGCGGTTGTGGCTACACCTTC.